This T cell receptor beta chain originates from a study of OX40 agonist ivuxolimab in advanced cancers. Some clones are missing from TCRdb's copy, which holds only in-frame ones; the method was immunoSEQ multiplex PCR. The sample has 80,000 to 130,000 clones, 75% to 95% seen once; the top ten hold roughly 0.3%. This CDR3 is 13 amino acids long. The germline V gene has CDR1 SGHNT and CDR2 YYREEE (reference sequence). Trimming took off 1 base at V and 1 base at J, with 5 bases between the two ends. The specimen was CD4+ or CD8+ T cells sorted from blood, collected in a trial of the OX40 agonist ivuxolimab. The receptor comes from an adult with an advanced solid tumor such as melanoma, head and neck, liver or kidney cancer. The rearrangement links TRBV5-4 to TRBJ2-5; D remains ambiguous. The CDR3 DNA is TGTGCCAGCAGCTTGCCCTCCCAAGAGACCCAGTACTTC. Translation gives CASSLPSQETQYF.